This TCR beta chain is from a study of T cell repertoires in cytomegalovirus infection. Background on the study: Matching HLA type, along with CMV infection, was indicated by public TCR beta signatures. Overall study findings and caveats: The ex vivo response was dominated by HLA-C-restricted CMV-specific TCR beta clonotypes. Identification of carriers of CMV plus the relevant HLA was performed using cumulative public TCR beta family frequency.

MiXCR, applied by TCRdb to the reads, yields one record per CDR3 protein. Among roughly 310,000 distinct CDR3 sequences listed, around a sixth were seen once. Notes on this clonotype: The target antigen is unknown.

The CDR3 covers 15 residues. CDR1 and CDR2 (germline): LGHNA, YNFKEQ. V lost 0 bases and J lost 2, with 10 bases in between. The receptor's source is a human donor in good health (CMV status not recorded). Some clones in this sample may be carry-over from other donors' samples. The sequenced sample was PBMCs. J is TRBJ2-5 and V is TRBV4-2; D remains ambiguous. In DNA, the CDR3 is TGTGCCAGCAGCCAAGAGTTGGTGCAACAAGAGACCCAGTACTTC. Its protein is CASSQELVQQETQYF.